The rows below give T cell receptor beta chains drawn from one sample of a study of OX40 agonist ivuxolimab in advanced cancers. The protocol was immunoSEQ multiplex PCR, while the TCRdb copy is restricted to in-frame clones and leaves out a portion. The repertoire holds about 7,300 clones, around 80% seen once, with around 79% in the top ten. The sequences come from CD4+ or CD8+ T cells sorted from blood, collected in a trial of the OX40 agonist ivuxolimab. These receptors all stem from an adult with an advanced solid tumor such as melanoma, head and neck, liver or kidney cancer. The CDR3 runs from the conserved cysteine through the conserved F or W. The D gene is left open where the match is weak. Not every row has a clone size; where given, it reads once, few, many or a size class.

D: NA
size: NA
J: TRBJ2-1
V: TRBV4-1
CDR3: CASSQEGGGLNNEQFF
DNA: TGCGCCAGCAGCCAAGAGGGTGGCGGGTTAAACAATGAGCAGTTCTTC

D: NA
size: NA
J: TRBJ2-7
V: TRBV11-2
CDR3: CASSLSGDYEQYF
DNA: TGTGCCAGCAGCTTGAGCGGAGACTACGAGCAGTACTTC

D: NA
size: NA
J: TRBJ2-5
V: TRBV29-1
CDR3: CSVDTGQQETQYF
DNA: TGCAGCGTTGATACAGGGCAGCAAGAGACCCAGTACTTC

D: NA
size: NA
J: TRBJ1-2
V: TRBV9
CDR3: CASSVYSGIYPNYGYTF
DNA: TGTGCCAGCAGCGTATACAGCGGCATATACCCTAACTATGGCTACACCTTC

D: TRBD2
size: NA
J: TRBJ2-3
V: TRBV30
CDR3: CACPGLAGGTDTQYF
DNA: TGTGCCTGCCCGGGACTAGCGGGGGGCACAGATACGCAGTATTTT

D: NA
size: NA
J: TRBJ2-2
V: TRBV14
CDR3: CASSQDAGFGWSGELFF
DNA: TGTGCCAGCAGCCAAGATGCCGGTTTTGGGTGGTCCGGGGAGCTGTTTTTT

D: TRBD1
size: few
J: TRBJ2-7
V: TRBV9
CDR3: CASSPSAGGSPYEQYF
DNA: TGTGCCAGCAGCCCGAGTGCAGGGGGATCGCCTTACGAGCAGTACTTC

D: NA
size: NA
J: TRBJ2-7
V: TRBV25-1
CDR3: CASSDPLSGQYF
DNA: TGTGCCAGCAGTGATCCCCTATCGGGGCAGTACTTC

D: NA
size: NA
J: TRBJ2-2
V: TRBV10-1
CDR3: CASSEDSYTGELFF
DNA: TGCGCCAGCAGTGAGGACTCATACACCGGGGAGCTGTTTTTT

D: NA
size: few
J: TRBJ2-7
V: TRBV10-2
CDR3: CASRRGAKDEQYF
DNA: TGCGCCAGCAGGAGAGGGGCGAAGGACGAGCAGTACTTC

D: NA
size: NA
J: TRBJ2-7
V: TRBV5-5
CDR3: CASSRRDVYEQYF
DNA: TGTGCCAGCAGCCGCCGGGATGTCTACGAGCAGTACTTC

D: NA
size: NA
J: TRBJ1-2
V: TRBV7-9
CDR3: CASSFGADGYTF
DNA: TGTGCCAGCAGCTTCGGAGCGGACGGCTACACCTTC

D: NA
size: NA
J: TRBJ1-5
V: TRBV28
CDR3: CASSLSSLNQPQHF
DNA: TGTGCCAGCAGTTTATCGAGTCTGAATCAGCCCCAGCATTTT

D: TRBD1
size: NA
J: TRBJ2-7
V: TRBV6-5
CDR3: CASSEPGQGYEQYF
DNA: TGTGCCAGCAGTGAGCCGGGACAGGGGTACGAGCAGTACTTC

D: TRBD2
size: NA
J: TRBJ2-1
V: TRBV30
CDR3: CAWSVLGSGGDEQFF
DNA: TGTGCCTGGAGTGTACTTGGTAGCGGGGGGGATGAGCAGTTCTTC